This T cell receptor beta chain was identified in a study of cytomegalovirus exposure and HLA in healthy donors. Findings and caveats of the study: The authors assumed roughly uniform sequencing depth across donors for presence/absence analyses. Later on, a genetic analysis was performed. It linked a missense variant in DCLRE1C with V- and J-gene trimming of TCR beta.

Notes on this clone: What it recognizes is unknown.

Primers for the PCR totalled 60 Vbeta and 13 Jbeta. TCRdb's copy holds only in-frame clones and misses some; the assay was immunoSEQ multiplex PCR. The sample holds over 70,000 clones, roughly three quarters seen once. CDR3 size: 13 residues. Germline values: CDR1 MNHEY, CDR2 SMNVEV (reference sequence). Trimming took 6 bases from V and 8 from J, leaving 15 bases between them. This TCR derives from a woman aged 45 to 65 in good health and CMV-seropositive. This chain joins TRBV27 and TRBJ2-3; D possibly corresponds to TRBD2 (6 bases). The material sequenced was PBMCs. The CDR3 bases are TGTGCCAGCAGCTTAGCGGTTCAAGGTACGCAGTATTTT. Translating it yields CASSLAVQGTQYF.